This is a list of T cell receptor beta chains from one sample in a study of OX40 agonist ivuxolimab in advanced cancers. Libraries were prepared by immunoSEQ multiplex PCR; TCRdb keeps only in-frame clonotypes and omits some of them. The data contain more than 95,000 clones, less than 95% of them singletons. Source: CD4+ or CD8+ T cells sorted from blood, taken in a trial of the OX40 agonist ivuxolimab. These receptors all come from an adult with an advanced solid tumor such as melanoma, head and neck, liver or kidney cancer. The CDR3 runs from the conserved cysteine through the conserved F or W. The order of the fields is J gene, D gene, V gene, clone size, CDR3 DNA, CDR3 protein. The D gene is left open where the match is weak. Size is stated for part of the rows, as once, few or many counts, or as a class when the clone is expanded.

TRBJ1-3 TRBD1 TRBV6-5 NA TGTGCCAGCAGTTACTCGACAGGGGGCGGAAACACCATATATTTT CASSYSTGGGNTIYF
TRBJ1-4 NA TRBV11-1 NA TGTGCCAGCAGCAGCCGGGGTGAAAAACTGTTTTTT CASSSRGEKLFF
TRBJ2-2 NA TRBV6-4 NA TGTGCCAGCAGTAGTGACGGGGCCGGGGAGCTGTTTTTT CASSSDGAGELFF
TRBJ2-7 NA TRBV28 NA TGTGCCAGCAGTTTTCGGCTAGCTGGCGAGCAGTACTTC CASSFRLAGEQYF
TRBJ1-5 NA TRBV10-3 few TGTGCCATCAGTGAAGAACAGAATGATCAGCCCCAGCATTTT CAISEEQNDQPQHF
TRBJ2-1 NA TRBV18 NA TGTGCCAGCTCACCACCGGCGGAGTACAATGAGCAGTTCTTC CASSPPAEYNEQFF
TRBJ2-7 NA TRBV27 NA TGTGCCAGCAGCCCAGGGGCCCGCTACGAGCAGTACTTC CASSPGARYEQYF
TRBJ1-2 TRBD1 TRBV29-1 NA TGCAGCGTTTACTCCGGGACAGGGGGGCCGACGGGTGGCTACACCTTC CSVYSGTGGPTGGYTF
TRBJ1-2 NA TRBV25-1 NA TGTGCCAGCAGTGAGACGAGCCCGAGGGATGGCTACACCTTC CASSETSPRDGYTF
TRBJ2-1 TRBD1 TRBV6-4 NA TGTGCCAGCAGCTCACCGGGACAGGGGGTTTCGGCTAATGAGCAGTTCTTC CASSSPGQGVSANEQFF
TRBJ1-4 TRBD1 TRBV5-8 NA TGTGCCAGCAGCCCCGCGCCGGGACAGGGGGCTGGAGAAAAACTGTTTTTT CASSPAPGQGAGEKLFF
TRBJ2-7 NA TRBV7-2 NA TGTGCCAGCAGCCCCCGATCGGTGGGTAGCTCCTACGAGCAGTACTTC CASSPRSVGSSYEQYF
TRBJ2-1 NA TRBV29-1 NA TGCAGCGTTGGATGGGAAGAGCAGTTCTTC CSVGWEEQFF
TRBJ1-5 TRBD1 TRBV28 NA TGTGCCAGCAGTCCCGGGACAGGGGGCGAACAGCCCCAGCATTTT CASSPGTGGEQPQHF
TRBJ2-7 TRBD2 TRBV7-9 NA TGTGCCAGCAGCTTAGGATGGACTAGTGTAGGTGACGAGCAGTACTTC CASSLGWTSVGDEQYF
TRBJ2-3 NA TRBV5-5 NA TGTGCCAGCAGCTTGAGATTAGATACGCAGTATTTT CASSLRLDTQYF
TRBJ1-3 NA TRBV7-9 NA TGTGCCAGCAGCTTACTTGGAAACACCATATATTTT CASSLLGNTIYF
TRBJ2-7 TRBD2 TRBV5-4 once TGTGCCAGCAGCACGACTAGCGGGAGGTCATACGAGCAGTACTTC CASSTTSGRSYEQYF
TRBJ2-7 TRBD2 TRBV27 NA TGTGCCAGCAGTTTAGCCTCTGGGGGGGTCGACCCCTACGAGCAGTACTTC CASSLASGGVDPYEQYF
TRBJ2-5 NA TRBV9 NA TGTGCCAGCAGCCCCCGACTCCGAGGGGATCGAGAGACCCAGTACTTC CASSPRLRGDRETQYF
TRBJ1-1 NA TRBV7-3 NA TGTGCCAGCAGCTTAGGGACAAGTTTTATTAATAGTGAAGCTTTCTTT CASSLGTSFINSEAFF